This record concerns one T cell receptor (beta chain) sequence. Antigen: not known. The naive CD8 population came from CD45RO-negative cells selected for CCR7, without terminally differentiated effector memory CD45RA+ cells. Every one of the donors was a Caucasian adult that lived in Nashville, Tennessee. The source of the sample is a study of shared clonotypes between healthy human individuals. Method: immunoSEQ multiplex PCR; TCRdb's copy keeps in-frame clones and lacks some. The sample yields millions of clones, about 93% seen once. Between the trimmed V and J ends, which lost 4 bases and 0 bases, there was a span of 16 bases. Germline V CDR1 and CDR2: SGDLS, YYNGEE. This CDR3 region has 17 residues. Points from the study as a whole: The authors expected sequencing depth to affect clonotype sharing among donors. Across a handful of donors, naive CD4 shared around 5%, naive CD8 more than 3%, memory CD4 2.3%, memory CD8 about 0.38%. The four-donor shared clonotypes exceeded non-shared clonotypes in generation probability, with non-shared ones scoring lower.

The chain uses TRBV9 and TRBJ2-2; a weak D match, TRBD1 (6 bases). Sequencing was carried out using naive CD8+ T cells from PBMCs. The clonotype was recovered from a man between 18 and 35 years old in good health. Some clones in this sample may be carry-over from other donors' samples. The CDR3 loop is CASSPGESGANTGELFF. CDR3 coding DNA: TGTGCCAGCAGCCCAGGGGAGAGCGGAGCGAACACCGGGGAGCTGTTTTTT.